The rows below give T cell receptor beta chains drawn from one sample of a study of cytomegalovirus exposure and HLA in healthy donors. TCRdb's table, derived via immunoSEQ multiplex PCR, lists solely in-frame clones and lacks some. The sample has nearly 110,000 clones, 82% seen once. Input material: PBMCs. These receptors were obtained from a man aged 25 to 40 in good health and CMV-seropositive. CDR3s include the opening cysteine and the closing phenylalanine or tryptophan. Each record gives: CDR3 DNA, CDR3 protein, D gene, J gene, clone size, V gene. A D gene is named only where the DNA matches it firmly. A row's size may be missing; if present it is once, few, many or a size class.

cdr3_nt: TGTGCCAGCAGCCGGACAGGTGAAAAACTGTTTTTT
cdr3_aa: CASSRTGEKLFF
d_call: TRBD1
j_call: TRBJ1-4
clone_size: .
v_call: TRBV6-5

cdr3_nt: TGTGCCAGCAGCGTTCCCGGGACTAGCGGGGGGCTCACCGGGGAGCTGTTTTTT
cdr3_aa: CASSVPGTSGGLTGELFF
d_call: TRBD2
j_call: TRBJ2-2
clone_size: .
v_call: TRBV9

cdr3_nt: TGTGCCAGCAGAGGACAGGGTCGGACCAATGAGCAGTTCTTC
cdr3_aa: CASRGQGRTNEQFF
d_call: TRBD1
j_call: TRBJ2-1
clone_size: .
v_call: TRBV2

cdr3_nt: TGCGCCAGCAGTGAGCAGGGAGGGGGTCAGCCCCAGCATTTT
cdr3_aa: CASSEQGGGQPQHF
d_call: .
j_call: TRBJ1-5
clone_size: .
v_call: TRBV10-2

cdr3_nt: TGTGCCAGCAGTCTCGGGGGGAACGAGCAGTACTTC
cdr3_aa: CASSLGGNEQYF
d_call: TRBD2
j_call: TRBJ2-7
clone_size: .
v_call: TRBV27

cdr3_nt: TGTGCCAGCAGCCTCGGGACTAGCGGGGGGGCGATGGATGAGCAGTTCTTC
cdr3_aa: CASSLGTSGGAMDEQFF
d_call: TRBD2
j_call: TRBJ2-1
clone_size: .
v_call: TRBV11-3

cdr3_nt: TGTTCCAGCAGCTCAGGGAGGGGCTACACCTTC
cdr3_aa: CSSSSGRGYTF
d_call: .
j_call: TRBJ1-2
clone_size: .
v_call: TRBV7-9

cdr3_nt: TGTGCCAGCAGTGGGGGAGAGGCTGGAAACACCATATATTTT
cdr3_aa: CASSGGEAGNTIYF
d_call: .
j_call: TRBJ1-3
clone_size: .
v_call: TRBV6-1

cdr3_nt: TGCGCCAGCAGCCCCGACGGGTCCTATGGCTACACCTTC
cdr3_aa: CASSPDGSYGYTF
d_call: .
j_call: TRBJ1-2
clone_size: .
v_call: TRBV5-1

cdr3_nt: TGCGCCAGCAGCTTGGACAGACCGTCGGATACGCAGTATTTT
cdr3_aa: CASSLDRPSDTQYF
d_call: .
j_call: TRBJ2-3
clone_size: .
v_call: TRBV5-1

cdr3_nt: TGTGCCAGCAGGCCCCACAACGAGGCATCGTTGGCTTTCTTT
cdr3_aa: CASRPHNEASLAFF
d_call: .
j_call: TRBJ1-1
clone_size: .
v_call: TRBV27

cdr3_nt: TGTGCCAGCAGCCGCAACGGGGGGGAGACCCAGTACTTC
cdr3_aa: CASSRNGGETQYF
d_call: TRBD2
j_call: TRBJ2-5
clone_size: .
v_call: TRBV7-9

cdr3_nt: TGTGCTACCGAGCCGGGACAGGGGGCTGGTCAGCCCCAGCATTTT
cdr3_aa: CATEPGQGAGQPQHF
d_call: TRBD1
j_call: TRBJ1-5
clone_size: .
v_call: TRBV10-3

cdr3_nt: TGTGCCAGCAATTTAGCGGGTCGGCAGTATTTT
cdr3_aa: CASNLAGRQYF
d_call: TRBD2
j_call: TRBJ2-3
clone_size: few
v_call: TRBV6-6

cdr3_nt: TGTGCCAGCAGCTTAGGAGGGACTACCCACAATGAGCAGTTCTTC
cdr3_aa: CASSLGGTTHNEQFF
d_call: TRBD2
j_call: TRBJ2-1
clone_size: .
v_call: TRBV11-2

cdr3_nt: TGTGCCAGCAGTTCCCCTAGCGTAAGCACAGATACGCAGTATTTT
cdr3_aa: CASSSPSVSTDTQYF
d_call: .
j_call: TRBJ2-3
clone_size: .
v_call: TRBV28

cdr3_nt: TGTGCCAGTCTTCGAGGACCGGGAGGGGCCAACGTCCTGACTTTC
cdr3_aa: CASLRGPGGANVLTF
d_call: .
j_call: TRBJ2-6
clone_size: .
v_call: TRBV7-3

cdr3_nt: TGTGCCAGCAGCTTAACGACTAGCGGGGGATTTCCACACTACGAGCAGTACTTC
cdr3_aa: CASSLTTSGGFPHYEQYF
d_call: TRBD2
j_call: TRBJ2-7
clone_size: .
v_call: TRBV13

cdr3_nt: TGTGCCAGCAGCGTAGCCCCAGCAGGGGGCGAGCAGTACTTC
cdr3_aa: CASSVAPAGGEQYF
d_call: TRBD1
j_call: TRBJ2-7
clone_size: .
v_call: TRBV9

cdr3_nt: TGTGCCAGCAGCTTAGGCGGGGGGTTTGGCACTGAAGCTTTCTTT
cdr3_aa: CASSLGGGFGTEAFF
d_call: .
j_call: TRBJ1-1
clone_size: .
v_call: TRBV7-2

cdr3_nt: TGTGCCAGCACAACTACCCCACAGGGGGCAAATTCACCCCTCCACTTT
cdr3_aa: CASTTTPQGANSPLHF
d_call: TRBD1
j_call: TRBJ1-6
clone_size: .
v_call: TRBV6-6

cdr3_nt: TGTGCCAGCCGACAGGGGGTTGGCTACACCTTC
cdr3_aa: CASRQGVGYTF
d_call: TRBD1
j_call: TRBJ1-2
clone_size: .
v_call: TRBV2

cdr3_nt: TGTGCCAGCAGTGCGTCGGGGGGGGCTAACTATGGCTACACCTTC
cdr3_aa: CASSASGGANYGYTF
d_call: .
j_call: TRBJ1-2
clone_size: .
v_call: TRBV6-5

cdr3_nt: TGCGCCAGCAGCCAAGAACTAGCGGGGGGGCTAGAGACCCAGTACTTC
cdr3_aa: CASSQELAGGLETQYF
d_call: TRBD2
j_call: TRBJ2-5
clone_size: .
v_call: TRBV4-1

cdr3_nt: TGTGCCAGTAGTATAGTAAGAGGAAATGAAAAACTGTTTTTT
cdr3_aa: CASSIVRGNEKLFF
d_call: .
j_call: TRBJ1-4
clone_size: once
v_call: TRBV19

cdr3_nt: TGTGCCAGCAGTACGTCTACAGGGATCTCTGGAAACACCATATATTTT
cdr3_aa: CASSTSTGISGNTIYF
d_call: .
j_call: TRBJ1-3
clone_size: .
v_call: TRBV5-4

cdr3_nt: TGTGCCAGCAGCTTACGAGCGGACGGCGGCTTTACAGATACGCAGTATTTT
cdr3_aa: CASSLRADGGFTDTQYF
d_call: .
j_call: TRBJ2-3
clone_size: .
v_call: TRBV7-6

cdr3_nt: TGCGCCAGCAGCTCGAGACAACTCACGAACACCGGGGAGCTGTTTTTT
cdr3_aa: CASSSRQLTNTGELFF
d_call: .
j_call: TRBJ2-2
clone_size: .
v_call: TRBV5-1

cdr3_nt: TGCGCCAGCAGCCAAGATGAGTACAATGAGCAGTTCTTC
cdr3_aa: CASSQDEYNEQFF
d_call: .
j_call: TRBJ2-1
clone_size: few
v_call: TRBV4-1

cdr3_nt: TGTGCCAGCTCCTATGGGACAACTAACACTGAAGCTTTCTTT
cdr3_aa: CASSYGTTNTEAFF
d_call: .
j_call: TRBJ1-1
clone_size: .
v_call: TRBV18

cdr3_nt: TGTGCCAGCAGCTCCTCCGGGGGTGGATCGTACAATGAGCAGTTCTTC
cdr3_aa: CASSSSGGGSYNEQFF
d_call: .
j_call: TRBJ2-1
clone_size: .
v_call: TRBV5-4

cdr3_nt: TGTGCTAGTGGTTTGGCTAATTACAATGAGCAGTTCTTC
cdr3_aa: CASGLANYNEQFF
d_call: .
j_call: TRBJ2-1
clone_size: .
v_call: TRBV12-5

cdr3_nt: TGTGCCAGCAGCCTTGGCGGGGGCTGGGGTGGGCCCAAAAACATTCAGTACTTC
cdr3_aa: CASSLGGGWGGPKNIQYF
d_call: .
j_call: TRBJ2-4
clone_size: .
v_call: TRBV14

cdr3_nt: TGTGCCAGCAGCCCCGACGGGAATCCAAATGAAAAACTGTTTTTT
cdr3_aa: CASSPDGNPNEKLFF
d_call: .
j_call: TRBJ1-4
clone_size: once
v_call: TRBV11-3

cdr3_nt: TGTGCCTGGAGTGGGGACTCCGGGGTAGCCTACGAGCAGTACTTC
cdr3_aa: CAWSGDSGVAYEQYF
d_call: .
j_call: TRBJ2-7
clone_size: .
v_call: TRBV30

cdr3_nt: TGCGCCAGCAGTGATCCGGGGGTCGGCTACACCTTC
cdr3_aa: CASSDPGVGYTF
d_call: .
j_call: TRBJ1-2
clone_size: .
v_call: TRBV10-1

cdr3_nt: TGCGCCAGCAGCTTGGGGGTCGGGACTGGGGCCAACGTCCTGACTTTC
cdr3_aa: CASSLGVGTGANVLTF
d_call: .
j_call: TRBJ2-6
clone_size: .
v_call: TRBV5-1

cdr3_nt: TGTGCCAGCAGTGAACGAAGCGGGGGCAGAGATACGCAGTATTTT
cdr3_aa: CASSERSGGRDTQYF
d_call: TRBD2
j_call: TRBJ2-3
clone_size: .
v_call: TRBV2

cdr3_nt: TGTGCCAGCAGTCTAAATCTGCAGGGGAACACTGAAGCTTTCTTT
cdr3_aa: CASSLNLQGNTEAFF
d_call: .
j_call: TRBJ1-1
clone_size: .
v_call: TRBV27

cdr3_nt: TGTGCCAGCAGCGTAGTACCAGGGAACTATGGCTACACCTTC
cdr3_aa: CASSVVPGNYGYTF
d_call: .
j_call: TRBJ1-2
clone_size: .
v_call: TRBV9

cdr3_nt: TGTGCCAGCAGTTACGCGTTAACTGGAAACACCATATATTTT
cdr3_aa: CASSYALTGNTIYF
d_call: .
j_call: TRBJ1-3
clone_size: .
v_call: TRBV6-5

cdr3_nt: TGTGCCAGCAGCTTAGTTGGGGCAACCTACAATGAGCAGTTCTTC
cdr3_aa: CASSLVGATYNEQFF
d_call: .
j_call: TRBJ2-1
clone_size: .
v_call: TRBV7-9

cdr3_nt: TGCGCCGCGAAGTACAGGGTCGGCGCCGGGGAGCTGTTTTTT
cdr3_aa: CAAKYRVGAGELFF
d_call: .
j_call: TRBJ2-2
clone_size: .
v_call: TRBV5-1

cdr3_nt: TGCGCCAGCAGTGGACGGGGGGTGAGAAACACCATATATTTT
cdr3_aa: CASSGRGVRNTIYF
d_call: .
j_call: TRBJ1-3
clone_size: .
v_call: TRBV10-2

cdr3_nt: TGTGCCAGTAGCCCAGGGGGGCACACCGGGGAGCTGTTTTTT
cdr3_aa: CASSPGGHTGELFF
d_call: .
j_call: TRBJ2-2
clone_size: .
v_call: TRBV19

cdr3_nt: TGTGCCAGTAGTGGGTCCAGAATGGAGCAGCCCCAGCATTTT
cdr3_aa: CASSGSRMEQPQHF
d_call: .
j_call: TRBJ1-5
clone_size: once
v_call: TRBV19

cdr3_nt: TGTGCCAGCAGCTACCAAGGGGATTATGGCTACACCTTC
cdr3_aa: CASSYQGDYGYTF
d_call: .
j_call: TRBJ1-2
clone_size: .
v_call: TRBV7-9

cdr3_nt: TGTTCCAGCATCCCCTACCTTCGCGGGGTGGGCACTGAAGCTTTCTTT
cdr3_aa: CSSIPYLRGVGTEAFF
d_call: .
j_call: TRBJ1-1
clone_size: .
v_call: TRBV7-9

cdr3_nt: TGTGCCAGCAGCTTGTCCCGACAGGTTATCGCGTACAATGAGCAGTTCTTC
cdr3_aa: CASSLSRQVIAYNEQFF
d_call: .
j_call: TRBJ2-1
clone_size: .
v_call: TRBV5-5